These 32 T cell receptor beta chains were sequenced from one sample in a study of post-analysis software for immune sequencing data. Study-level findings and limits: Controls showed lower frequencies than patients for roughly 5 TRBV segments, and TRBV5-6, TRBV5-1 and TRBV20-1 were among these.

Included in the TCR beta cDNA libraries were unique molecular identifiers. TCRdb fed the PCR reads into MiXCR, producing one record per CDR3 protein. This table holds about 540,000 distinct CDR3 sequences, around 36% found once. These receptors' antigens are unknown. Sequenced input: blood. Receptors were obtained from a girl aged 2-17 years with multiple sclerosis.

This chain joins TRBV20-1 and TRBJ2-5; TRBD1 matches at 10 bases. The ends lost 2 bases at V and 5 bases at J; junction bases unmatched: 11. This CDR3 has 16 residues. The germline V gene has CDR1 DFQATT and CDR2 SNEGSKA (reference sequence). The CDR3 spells CSARPGTGATIETQYF. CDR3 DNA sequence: TGCAGTGCTAGACCAGGGACAGGGGCTACTATCGAGACCCAGTACTTC.

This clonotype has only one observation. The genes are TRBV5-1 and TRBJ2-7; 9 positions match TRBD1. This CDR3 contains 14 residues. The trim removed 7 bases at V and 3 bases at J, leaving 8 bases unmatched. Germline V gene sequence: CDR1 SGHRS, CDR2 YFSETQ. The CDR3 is CASCHGTGFYEQYF. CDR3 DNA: TGCGCCAGCTGCCATGGGACAGGGTTCTACGAGCAGTACTTC.

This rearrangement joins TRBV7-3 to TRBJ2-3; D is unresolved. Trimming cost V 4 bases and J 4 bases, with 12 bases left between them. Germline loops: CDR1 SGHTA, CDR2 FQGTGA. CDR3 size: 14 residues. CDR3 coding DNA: TGTGCCAGCAGCTCGGACCCCCGATCAGATACGCAGTATTTT. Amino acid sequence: CASSSDPRSDTQYF.

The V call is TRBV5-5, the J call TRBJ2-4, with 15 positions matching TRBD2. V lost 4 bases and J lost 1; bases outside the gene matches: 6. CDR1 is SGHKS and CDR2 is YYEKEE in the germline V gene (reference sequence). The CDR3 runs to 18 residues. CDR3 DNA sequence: TGTGCCAGCAGCCCTGGACTAGCGGGGGGGTCGGCCAAAAACATTCAGTACTTC. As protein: CASSPGLAGGSAKNIQYF.

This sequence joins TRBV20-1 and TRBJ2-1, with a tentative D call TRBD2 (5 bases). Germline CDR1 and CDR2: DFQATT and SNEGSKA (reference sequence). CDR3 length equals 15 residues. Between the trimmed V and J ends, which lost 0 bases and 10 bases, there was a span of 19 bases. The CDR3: CSARDPPSSIGEQFF. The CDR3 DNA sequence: TGCAGTGCTAGAGATCCGCCTAGCTCGATTGGAGAGCAGTTCTTC.

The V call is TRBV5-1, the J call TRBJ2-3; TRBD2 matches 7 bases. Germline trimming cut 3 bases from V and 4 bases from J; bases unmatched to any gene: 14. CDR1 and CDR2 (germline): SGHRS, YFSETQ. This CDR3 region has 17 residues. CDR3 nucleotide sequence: TGCGCCAGCAGCTCAGTGCGGGACTACCAGCTTCCAGATACGCAGTATTTT. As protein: CASSSVRDYQLPDTQYF.

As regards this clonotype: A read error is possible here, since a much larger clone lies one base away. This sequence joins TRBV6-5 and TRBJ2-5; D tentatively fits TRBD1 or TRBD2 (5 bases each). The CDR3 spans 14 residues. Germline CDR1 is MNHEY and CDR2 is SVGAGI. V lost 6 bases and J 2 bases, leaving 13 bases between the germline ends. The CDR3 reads CASRSGALQETQYF. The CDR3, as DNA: TGTGCCAGCAGATCCGGGGCCCTTCAAGAGACCCAGTACTTC.

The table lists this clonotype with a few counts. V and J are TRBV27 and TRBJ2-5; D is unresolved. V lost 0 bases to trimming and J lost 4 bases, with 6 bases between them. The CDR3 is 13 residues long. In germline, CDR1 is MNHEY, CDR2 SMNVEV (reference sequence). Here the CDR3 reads CASSLSFLETQYF. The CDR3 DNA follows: TGTGCCAGCAGTTTATCTTTCTTAGAGACCCAGTACTTC.

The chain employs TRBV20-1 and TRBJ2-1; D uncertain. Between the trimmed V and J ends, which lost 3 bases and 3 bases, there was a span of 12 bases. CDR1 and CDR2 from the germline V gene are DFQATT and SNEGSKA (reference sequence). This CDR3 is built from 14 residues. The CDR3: CSARSPYSYNEQFF. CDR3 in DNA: TGCAGTGCTAGGTCCCCCTACAGCTACAATGAGCAGTTCTTC.

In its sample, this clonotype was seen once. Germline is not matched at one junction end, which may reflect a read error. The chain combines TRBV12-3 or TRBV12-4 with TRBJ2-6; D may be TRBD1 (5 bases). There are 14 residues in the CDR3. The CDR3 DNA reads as TGTGCCAGCAGTTTAGGGGCTGGGGCCAACGTCCGGACTTTC. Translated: CASSLGAGANVRTF.

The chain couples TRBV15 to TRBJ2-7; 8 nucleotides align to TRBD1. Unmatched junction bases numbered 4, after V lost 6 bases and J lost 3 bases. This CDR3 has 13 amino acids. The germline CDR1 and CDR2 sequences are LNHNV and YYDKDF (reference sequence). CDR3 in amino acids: CATSDRGLYEQYF. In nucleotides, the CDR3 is TGTGCCACCAGTGACAGGGGACTCTACGAGCAGTACTTC.

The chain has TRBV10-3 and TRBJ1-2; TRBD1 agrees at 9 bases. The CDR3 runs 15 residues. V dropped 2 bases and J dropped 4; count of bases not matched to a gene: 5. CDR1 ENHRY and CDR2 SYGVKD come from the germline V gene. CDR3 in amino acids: CAISEPGQGVYGYTF. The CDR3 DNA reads TGTGCCATCAGTGAGCCGGGACAGGGCGTCTATGGCTACACCTTC.

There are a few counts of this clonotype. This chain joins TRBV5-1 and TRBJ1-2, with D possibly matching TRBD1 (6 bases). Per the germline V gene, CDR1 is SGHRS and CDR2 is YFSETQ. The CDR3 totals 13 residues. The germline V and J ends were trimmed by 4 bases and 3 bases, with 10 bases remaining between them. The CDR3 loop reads CASSPGADYGYTF. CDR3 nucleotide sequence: TGCGCCAGCAGCCCAGGGGCCGACTATGGCTACACCTTC.

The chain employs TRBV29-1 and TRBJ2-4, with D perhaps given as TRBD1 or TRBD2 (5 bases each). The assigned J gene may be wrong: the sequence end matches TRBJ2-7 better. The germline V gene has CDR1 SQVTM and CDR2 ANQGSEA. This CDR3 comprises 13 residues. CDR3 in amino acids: CSVAGTVTYEQYF. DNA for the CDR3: TGCAGCGTGGCCGGGACGGTGACCTACGAGCAGTACTTC.

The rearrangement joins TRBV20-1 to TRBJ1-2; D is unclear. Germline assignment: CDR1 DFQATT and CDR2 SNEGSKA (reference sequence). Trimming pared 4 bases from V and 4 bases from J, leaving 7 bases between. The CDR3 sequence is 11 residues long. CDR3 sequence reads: CSAKQIYGYTF. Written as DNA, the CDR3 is TGCAGTGCTAAACAGATCTATGGCTACACCTTC.

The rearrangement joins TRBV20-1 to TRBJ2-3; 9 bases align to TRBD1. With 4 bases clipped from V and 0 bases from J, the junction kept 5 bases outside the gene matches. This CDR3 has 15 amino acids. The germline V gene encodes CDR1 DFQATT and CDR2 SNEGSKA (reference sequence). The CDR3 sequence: CSATGQGLSTDTQYF. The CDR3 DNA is TGCAGTGCTACAGGACAGGGGTTGAGCACAGATACGCAGTATTTT.

The chain's CDR3 is CASSVRDVHEQYF. The CDR3 DNA follows: TGTGCCAGCAGTGTGCGGGACGTCCACGAGCAGTACTTC. The genes are TRBV6-6 and TRBJ2-4, with a tentative D call TRBD2 (6 bases). The end of the DNA is better explained by TRBJ2-7, so the J call may be wrong. Germline values: CDR1 MNHNY, CDR2 SVGAGI (reference sequence). The CDR3 is 13 residues long.

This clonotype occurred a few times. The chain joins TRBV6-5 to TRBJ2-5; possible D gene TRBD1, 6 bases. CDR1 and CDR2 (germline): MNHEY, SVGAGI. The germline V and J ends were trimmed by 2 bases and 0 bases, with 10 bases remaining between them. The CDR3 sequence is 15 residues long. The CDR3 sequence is CASSYPQGNQETQYF. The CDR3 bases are TGTGCCAGCAGTTACCCACAGGGTAACCAAGAGACCCAGTACTTC.

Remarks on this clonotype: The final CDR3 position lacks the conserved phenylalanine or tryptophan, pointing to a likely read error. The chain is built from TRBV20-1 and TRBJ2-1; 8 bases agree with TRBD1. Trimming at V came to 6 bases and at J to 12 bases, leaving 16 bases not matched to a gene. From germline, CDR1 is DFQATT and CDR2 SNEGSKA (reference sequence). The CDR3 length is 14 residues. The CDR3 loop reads CSAPAGGGGGSQFL. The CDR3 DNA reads TGCAGTGCCCCAGCAGGGGGCGGTGGGGGTTCGCAGTTCTTA.

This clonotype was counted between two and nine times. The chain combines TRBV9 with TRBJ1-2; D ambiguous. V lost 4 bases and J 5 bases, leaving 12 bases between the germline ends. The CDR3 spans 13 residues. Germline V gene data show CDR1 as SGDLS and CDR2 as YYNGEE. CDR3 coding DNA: TGTGCCAGCAGCTCCGCCGGGTTGTATGGCTACACCTTC. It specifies CASSSAGLYGYTF.

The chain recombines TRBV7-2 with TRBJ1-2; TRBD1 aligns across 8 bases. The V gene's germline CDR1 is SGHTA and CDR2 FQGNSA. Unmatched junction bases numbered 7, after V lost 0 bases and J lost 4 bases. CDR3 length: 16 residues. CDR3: CASSLAPGQDFYGYTF. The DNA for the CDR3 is TGTGCCAGCAGCTTAGCCCCGGGACAGGATTTCTATGGCTACACCTTC.

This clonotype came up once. The CDR3 here is CASSWGVGSGNTIYF. In nucleotides, the CDR3 is TGTGCCAGCAGCTGGGGGGTGGGCTCTGGAAACACCATATATTTT. This rearrangement joins TRBV11-2 to TRBJ1-3; D is perhaps TRBD1 (5 bases). V dropped 4 bases and J dropped 0 bases, with 10 bases sitting between them. Per germline, CDR1 SGHAT and CDR2 FQNNGV. The CDR3 totals 15 residues.

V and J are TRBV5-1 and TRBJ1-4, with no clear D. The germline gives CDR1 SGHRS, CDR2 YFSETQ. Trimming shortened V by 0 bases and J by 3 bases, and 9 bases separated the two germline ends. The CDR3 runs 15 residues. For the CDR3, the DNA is TGCGCCAGCAGCTTGGAACAGCGACCTAATGAAAAACTGTTTTTT. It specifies CASSLEQRPNEKLFF. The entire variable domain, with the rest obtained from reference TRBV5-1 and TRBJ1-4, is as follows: KAGVTQTPRYLIKTRGQQVTLSCSPISGHRSVSWYQQTPGQGLQFLFEYFSETQRNKGNFPGRFSGRQFSNSRSEMNVSTLELGDSALYLCASSLEQRPNEKLFFGSGTQLSVL.

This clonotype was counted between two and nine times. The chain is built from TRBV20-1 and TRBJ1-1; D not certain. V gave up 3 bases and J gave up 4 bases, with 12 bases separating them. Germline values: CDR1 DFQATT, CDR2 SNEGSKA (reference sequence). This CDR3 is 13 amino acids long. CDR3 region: CSASEGGRTEAFF. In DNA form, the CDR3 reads TGCAGTGCTAGTGAGGGTGGCCGCACTGAAGCTTTCTTT.

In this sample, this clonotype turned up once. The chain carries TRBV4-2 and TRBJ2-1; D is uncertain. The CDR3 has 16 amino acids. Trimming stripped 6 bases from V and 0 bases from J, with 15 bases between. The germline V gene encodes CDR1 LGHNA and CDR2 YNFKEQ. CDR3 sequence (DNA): TGTGCCAGCAGTCAGATCAGAGTCTCCTCCTACAATGAGCAGTTCTTC. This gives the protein CASSQIRVSSYNEQFF.

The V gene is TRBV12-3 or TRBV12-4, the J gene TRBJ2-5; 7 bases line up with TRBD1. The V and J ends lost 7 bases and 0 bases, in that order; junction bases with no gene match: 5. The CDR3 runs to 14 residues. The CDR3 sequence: CASTLGQDQETQYF. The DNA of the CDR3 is TGTGCCAGCACCCTAGGACAGGACCAAGAGACCCAGTACTTC.

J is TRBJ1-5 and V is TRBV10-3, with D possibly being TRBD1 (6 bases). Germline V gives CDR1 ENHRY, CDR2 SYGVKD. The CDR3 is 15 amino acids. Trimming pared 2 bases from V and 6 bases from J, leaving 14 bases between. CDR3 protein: CAISEVDGGPQPQHF. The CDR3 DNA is TGTGCCATCAGTGAGGTTGACGGGGGGCCTCAGCCCCAGCATTTT.

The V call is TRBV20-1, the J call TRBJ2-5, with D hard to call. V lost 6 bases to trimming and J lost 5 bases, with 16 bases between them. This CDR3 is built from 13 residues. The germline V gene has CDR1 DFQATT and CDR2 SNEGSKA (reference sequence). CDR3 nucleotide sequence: TGCAGTGCGGTGAAGGAAGGTTGGGAGACCCAGTACTTC. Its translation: CSAVKEGWETQYF.

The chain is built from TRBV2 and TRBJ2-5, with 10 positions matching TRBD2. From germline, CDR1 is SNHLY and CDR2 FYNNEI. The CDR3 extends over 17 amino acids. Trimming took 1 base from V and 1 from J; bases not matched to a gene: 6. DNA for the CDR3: TGTGCCAGCAGTGAAGTACAGCTAGCGGGAGTCCAAGAGACCCAGTACTTC. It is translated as CASSEVQLAGVQETQYF.

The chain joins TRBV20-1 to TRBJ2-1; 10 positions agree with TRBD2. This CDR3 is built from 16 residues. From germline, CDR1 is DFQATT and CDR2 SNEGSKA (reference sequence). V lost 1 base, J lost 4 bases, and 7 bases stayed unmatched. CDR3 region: CSARVASGGGYNEQFF. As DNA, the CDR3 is TGCAGTGCTAGAGTGGCTAGCGGGGGAGGATACAATGAGCAGTTCTTC.

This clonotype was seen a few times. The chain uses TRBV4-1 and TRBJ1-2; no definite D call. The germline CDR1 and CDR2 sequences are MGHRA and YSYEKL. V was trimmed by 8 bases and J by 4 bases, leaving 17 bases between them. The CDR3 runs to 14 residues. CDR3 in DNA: TGCGCCAGCGGCCCCTCCGCCAACAGCTATGGCTACACCTTC. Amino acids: CASGPSANSYGYTF.

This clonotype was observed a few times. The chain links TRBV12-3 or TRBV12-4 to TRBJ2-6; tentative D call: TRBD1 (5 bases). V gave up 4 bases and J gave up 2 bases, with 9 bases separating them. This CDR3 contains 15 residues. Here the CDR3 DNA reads TGTGCCAGCAGTTCCCAGGGTGCTGGGGCCAACGTCCTGACTTTC. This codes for CASSSQGAGANVLTF.